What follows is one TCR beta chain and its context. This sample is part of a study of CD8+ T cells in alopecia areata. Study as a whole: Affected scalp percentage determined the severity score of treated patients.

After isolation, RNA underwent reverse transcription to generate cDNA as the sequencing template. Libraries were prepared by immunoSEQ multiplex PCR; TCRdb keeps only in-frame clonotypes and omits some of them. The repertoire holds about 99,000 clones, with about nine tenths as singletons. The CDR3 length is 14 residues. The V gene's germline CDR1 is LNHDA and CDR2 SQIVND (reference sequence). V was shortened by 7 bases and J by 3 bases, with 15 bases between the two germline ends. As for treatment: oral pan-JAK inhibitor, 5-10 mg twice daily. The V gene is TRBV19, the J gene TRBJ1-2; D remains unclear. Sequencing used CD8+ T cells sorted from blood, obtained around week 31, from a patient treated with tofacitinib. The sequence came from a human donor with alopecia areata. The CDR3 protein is CASNPTAGDYGYTF. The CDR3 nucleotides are TGTGCCAGTAACCCCACCGCAGGAGACTATGGCTACACCTTC.